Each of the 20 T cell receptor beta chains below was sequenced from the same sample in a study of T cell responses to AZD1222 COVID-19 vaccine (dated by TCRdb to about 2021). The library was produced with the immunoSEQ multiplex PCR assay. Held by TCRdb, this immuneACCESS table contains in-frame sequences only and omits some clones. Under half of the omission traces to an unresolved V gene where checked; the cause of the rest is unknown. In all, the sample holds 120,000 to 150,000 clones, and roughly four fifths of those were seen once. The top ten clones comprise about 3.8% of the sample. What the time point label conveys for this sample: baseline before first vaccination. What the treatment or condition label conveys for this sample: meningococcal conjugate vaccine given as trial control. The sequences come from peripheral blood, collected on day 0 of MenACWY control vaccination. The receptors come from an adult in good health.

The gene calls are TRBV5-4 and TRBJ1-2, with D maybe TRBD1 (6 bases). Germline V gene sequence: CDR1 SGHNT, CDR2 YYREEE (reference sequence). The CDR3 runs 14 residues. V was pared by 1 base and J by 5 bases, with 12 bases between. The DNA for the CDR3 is TGTGCCAGCAGCTTGCCGGGGGCGCATTATGGCTACACCTTC. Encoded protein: CASSLPGAHYGYTF.

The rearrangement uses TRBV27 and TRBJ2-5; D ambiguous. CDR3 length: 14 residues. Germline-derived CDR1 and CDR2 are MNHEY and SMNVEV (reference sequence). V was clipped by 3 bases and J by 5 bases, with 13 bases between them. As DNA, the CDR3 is TGTGCCAGCAGTTTTTTAGGGCCCCCGGAGACCCAGTACTTC. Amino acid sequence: CASSFLGPPETQYF.

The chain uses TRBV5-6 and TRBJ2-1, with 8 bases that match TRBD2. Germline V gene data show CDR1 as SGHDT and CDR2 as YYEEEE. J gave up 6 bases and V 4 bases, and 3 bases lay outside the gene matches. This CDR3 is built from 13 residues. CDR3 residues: CASSPGLVNEQFF. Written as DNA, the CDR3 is TGTGCCAGCAGCCCGGGACTAGTCAATGAGCAGTTCTTC.

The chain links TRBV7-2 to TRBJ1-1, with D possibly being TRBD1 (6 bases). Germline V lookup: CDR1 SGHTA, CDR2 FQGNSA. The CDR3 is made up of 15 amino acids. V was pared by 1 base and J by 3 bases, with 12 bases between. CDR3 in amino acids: CASSLDRVAYTEAFF. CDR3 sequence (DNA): TGTGCCAGCAGCTTAGACAGGGTAGCCTACACTGAAGCTTTCTTT. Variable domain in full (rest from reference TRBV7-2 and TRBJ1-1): GAGVSQSPSNKVTEKGKDVELRCDPISGHTALYWYRQSLGQGLEFLIYFQGNSAPDKSGLPSDRFSAERTGGSVSTLTIQRTQQEDSAVYLCASSLDRVAYTEAFFGQGTRLTVV.

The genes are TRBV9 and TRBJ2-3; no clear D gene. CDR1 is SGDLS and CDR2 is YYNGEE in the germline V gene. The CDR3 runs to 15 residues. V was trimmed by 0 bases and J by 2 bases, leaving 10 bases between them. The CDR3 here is CASSVAPIDTDTQYF. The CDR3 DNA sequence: TGTGCCAGCAGCGTAGCCCCCATTGACACAGATACGCAGTATTTT.

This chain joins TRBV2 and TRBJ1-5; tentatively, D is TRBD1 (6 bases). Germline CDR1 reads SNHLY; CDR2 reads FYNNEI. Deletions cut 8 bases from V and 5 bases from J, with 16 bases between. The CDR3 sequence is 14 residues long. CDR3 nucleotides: TGTGCCAGCCGACGCGTGGAGGGGGATCAGCCCCAGCATTTT. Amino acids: CASRRVEGDQPQHF.

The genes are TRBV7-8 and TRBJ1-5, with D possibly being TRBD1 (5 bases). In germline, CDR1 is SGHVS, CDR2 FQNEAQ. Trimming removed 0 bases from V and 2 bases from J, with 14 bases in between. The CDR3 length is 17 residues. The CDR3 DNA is TGTGCCAGCAGCTTAGCTCTTCAGGGTTGGCGCAATCAGCCCCAGCATTTT. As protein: CASSLALQGWRNQPQHF.

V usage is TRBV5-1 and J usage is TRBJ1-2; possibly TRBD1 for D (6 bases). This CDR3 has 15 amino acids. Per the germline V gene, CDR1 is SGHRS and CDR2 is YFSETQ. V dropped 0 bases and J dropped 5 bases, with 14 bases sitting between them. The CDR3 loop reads CASSLETGFGYGYTF. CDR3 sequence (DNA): TGCGCCAGCAGCTTGGAGACAGGCTTTGGGTATGGCTACACCTTC.

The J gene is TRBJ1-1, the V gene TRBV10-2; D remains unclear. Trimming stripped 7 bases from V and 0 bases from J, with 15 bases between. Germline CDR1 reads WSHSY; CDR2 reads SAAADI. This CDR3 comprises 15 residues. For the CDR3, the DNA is TGCGCCAGCACATCAGGAGACACTATGAACACTGAAGCTTTCTTT. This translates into CASTSGDTMNTEAFF.

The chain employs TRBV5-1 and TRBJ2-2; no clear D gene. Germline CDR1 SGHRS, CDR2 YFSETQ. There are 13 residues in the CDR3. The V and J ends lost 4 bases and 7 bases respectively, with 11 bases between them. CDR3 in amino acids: CASSDREFGELFF. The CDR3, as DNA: TGCGCCAGCAGCGACCGTGAGTTCGGGGAGCTGTTTTTT.

The CDR3 DNA reads TGTGCCAGCCGTTCTACTAGCAGTCAAAGGGAGCTGTTTTTT. Translated, it gives CASRSTSSQRELFF. The V and J genes are TRBV6-2 or TRBV6-3 and TRBJ2-2, with D maybe TRBD2 (6 bases). In germline, CDR1 is MNHEY, CDR2 SVGEGT. CDR3 length equals 14 residues. Trimming cost V 8 bases and J 9 bases, with 19 bases left between them.

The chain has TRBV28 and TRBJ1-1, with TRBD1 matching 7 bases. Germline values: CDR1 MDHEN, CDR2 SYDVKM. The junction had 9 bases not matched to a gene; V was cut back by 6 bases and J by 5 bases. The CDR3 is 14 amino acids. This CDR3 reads CASRIDRAGTEAFF. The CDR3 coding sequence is TGTGCCAGCAGGATTGACAGGGCCGGGACTGAAGCTTTCTTT.

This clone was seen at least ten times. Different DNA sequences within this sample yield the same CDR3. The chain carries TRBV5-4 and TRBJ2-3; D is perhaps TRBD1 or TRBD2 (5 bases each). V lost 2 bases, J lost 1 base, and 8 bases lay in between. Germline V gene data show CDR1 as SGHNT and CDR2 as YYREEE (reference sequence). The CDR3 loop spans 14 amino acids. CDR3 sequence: CASSLRDRTDTQYF. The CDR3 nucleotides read TGTGCCAGCAGCTTAAGGGACCGCACAGATACGCAGTATTTT.

In DNA, the CDR3 is TGTGCCAGCAGCTTGGGTCAATTTCGTGAAAAACTGTTTTTT. It is translated as CASSLGQFREKLFF. This chain joins TRBV5-4 and TRBJ1-4; unclear D gene. CDR3 size: 14 residues. Trimming stripped 0 bases from V and 7 bases from J, with 10 bases between. The germline CDR1 and CDR2 sequences are SGHNT and YYREEE (reference sequence).

The CDR3 nucleotides read TGTGCCAGCAGCCAATCGACAGGGGTAGGCTACACCTTC. Its translation is CASSQSTGVGYTF. The rearrangement links TRBV3-1 (or the pseudogene TRBV3-2) to TRBJ1-2, with TRBD1 identical over 8 bases. V trimming: 2 bases; J trimming: 8 bases; junction bases outside the gene matches: 4. The CDR3 contains 13 residues. Germline V gene sequence: CDR1 LGHDT, CDR2 YNNKEL (reference sequence).

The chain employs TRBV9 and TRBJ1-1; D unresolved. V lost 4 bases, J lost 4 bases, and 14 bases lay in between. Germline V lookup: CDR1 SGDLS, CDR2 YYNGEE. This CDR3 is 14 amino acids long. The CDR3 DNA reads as TGTGCCAGCAGCCCACATGGAGTCAGCACTGAAGCTTTCTTT. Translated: CASSPHGVSTEAFF.

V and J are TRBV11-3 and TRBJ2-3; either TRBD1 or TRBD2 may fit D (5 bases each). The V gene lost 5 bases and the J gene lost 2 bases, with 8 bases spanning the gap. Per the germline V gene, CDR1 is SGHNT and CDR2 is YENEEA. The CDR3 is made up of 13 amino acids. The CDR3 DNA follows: TGTGCCAGCAGCCCGGGACCCACAGATACGCAGTATTTT. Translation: CASSPGPTDTQYF.

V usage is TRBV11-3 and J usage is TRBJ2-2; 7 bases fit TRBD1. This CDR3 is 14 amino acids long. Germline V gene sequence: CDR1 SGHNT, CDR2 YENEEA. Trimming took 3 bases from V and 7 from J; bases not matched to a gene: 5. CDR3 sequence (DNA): TGTGCCAGCAGCTTTGAGGGGGCTGGCGGGGAGCTGTTTTTT. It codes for CASSFEGAGGELFF.

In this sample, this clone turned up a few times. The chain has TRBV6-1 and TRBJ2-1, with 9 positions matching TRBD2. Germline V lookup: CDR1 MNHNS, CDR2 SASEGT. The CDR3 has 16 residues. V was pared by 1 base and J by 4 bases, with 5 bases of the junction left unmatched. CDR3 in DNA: TGTGCCAGCAGTGAAGTTGGCGGGGGGGCATACAATGAGCAGTTCTTC. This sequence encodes CASSEVGGGAYNEQFF.

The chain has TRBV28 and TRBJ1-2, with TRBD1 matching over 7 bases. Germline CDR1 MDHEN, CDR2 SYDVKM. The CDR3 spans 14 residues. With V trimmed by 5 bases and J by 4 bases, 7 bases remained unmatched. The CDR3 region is CASSPGQATYGYTF. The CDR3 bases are TGTGCCAGCAGTCCTGGACAGGCAACCTATGGCTACACCTTC.